This T cell receptor beta chain derives from a study of T and B cells in COVID-19 patients (TCRdb year 2020). Some background on the complete study: Using TRB and IGH repertoire sequencing of peripheral blood, the study characterized adaptive immunity in COVID-19 patients who had active infection or had recovered. A recovered cohort was made up of about 19 patients contributing under 25 samples, mostly after mild to moderate COVID-19 managed as outpatients. A median age of around 35 years was recorded in the recovered cohort versus roughly 67 years in the active-infection cohort. Critical illness requiring mechanical ventilation or ECMO was present in about 60% of the 20 patients in the active-infection cohort. Comorbidities linked to unfavorable COVID-19 outcome were present in about 90% of the 20 patients in the active-infection cohort. Over 8.3 million TCR sequences were analysed in a TCR and BCR sequence repository that covered about 40 patients and some 72 time points. Because samples were available both during active disease and after recovery, two patients were counted in both the recovered and the active cohorts. An age-matched reference group of 30 to 40 healthy donors negative for COVID-19 antibodies served as the comparison for repertoire analyses. As many as 9 follow-up blood samples were collected from each patient, and in some individuals these samples spanned different disease stages. Paper-wide results and their limitations: Strongly skewed TRBV/TRBJ gene usage was reported in patients with COVID-19. Blood samples from mildly ill patients during symptoms and early samples from severe cases were scarce. A total of 2,000 to 2,500 exclusive TCR clusters, including approximately 30 low-pGen clusters, were found in the recovered cohort. The cohort was judged too small for assessing how HLA contributes to COVID-19 susceptibility or severity. Specific T cell subsets (CD4+/Treg/CD8+) and sorted SARS-CoV-2-responsive or tetramer+ T cells had not yet been sequenced, and these experiments were ongoing. The reported TCR clusters were said to need prospective validation before any clinical use. In active COVID-19, TRB repertoires were highly clonal, while at recovery, diversity and richness increased above the levels seen in healthy donors.

The CDR3, from cysteine to phenylalanine, totals 14 residues. The entry retains the CDR3 DNA only, 42 bases that are in frame from base 1. Relative to germline, V is 6 bases shorter and J is 4 bases shorter, with 15 bases between their ends. CDR1 and CDR2 were assigned from the germline V gene (reference sequence) as LNHDA and SQIVND. This sample was sequenced with an Illumina MiSeq. Multiplex PCR with BIOMED2 TRB-A/B primer pools was used to amplify TRB rearrangements. Illumina-compatible adapters and 7-nucleotide sample barcodes were added to the amplicons in two consecutive PCRs. All library PCRs used Phusion HS II polymerase. The amplicons were purified from gel with the NucleoSpin Gel and PCR Clean-up kit, measured on Qubit, and then pooled at 3.5 to 4 nM. The quality of the amplicon pool was checked on an Agilent 2100 Bioanalyzer prior to Illumina next-generation sequencing. Turning to the authors' computational methods: Annotation of TRB rearrangements was performed with MiXCR 3.0.8 using the default MiXCR reference library. Sequences with fewer than 2 reads and non-productive reads were filtered out, and every unique CDR3 nucleotide sequence was treated as a single clone. Clonality, diversity, richness and V-J gene usage were calculated in R 3.5.1. GLIPH2 was used to cluster TCRs by CDR3 similarity, and OLGA was used to calculate generation probabilities. Only GLIPH2 clusters with at least four unique TCR clonotypes present in at least three individuals were retained. TCRdb ran its own pipeline on the public reads, namely fastp trimming at Q25 and MiXCR clone calling, and kept in-frame beta chains. CDR3 protein sequences are deduplicated, and each keeps its most common genes and DNA. The V and J calls follow TCRdb's processing rather than the paper's. The table for this sample lists some 6,300 distinct CDR3 sequences; 33% of them were counted only once. Together, the top ten hold 50% to 60% of the sample.

Genomic DNA extracted from blood was used in amounts of roughly 250-550 ng for amplification of TRB repertoires. Remarks on this clonotype: The antigen it recognizes is unknown. Base qualities are not recorded, but no much larger clone differs from it by a single base.

The chain is assembled from TRBV19 and TRBJ2-5; confidence is insufficient to name the D gene. The sequence was collected from a human donor with active COVID-19. What was sequenced was blood. CDR3 region: CASRPGAWGETQYF. In nucleotide form, the sequence is TGTGCCAGTAGGCCGGGCGCCTGGGGAGAGACCCAGTACTTC.